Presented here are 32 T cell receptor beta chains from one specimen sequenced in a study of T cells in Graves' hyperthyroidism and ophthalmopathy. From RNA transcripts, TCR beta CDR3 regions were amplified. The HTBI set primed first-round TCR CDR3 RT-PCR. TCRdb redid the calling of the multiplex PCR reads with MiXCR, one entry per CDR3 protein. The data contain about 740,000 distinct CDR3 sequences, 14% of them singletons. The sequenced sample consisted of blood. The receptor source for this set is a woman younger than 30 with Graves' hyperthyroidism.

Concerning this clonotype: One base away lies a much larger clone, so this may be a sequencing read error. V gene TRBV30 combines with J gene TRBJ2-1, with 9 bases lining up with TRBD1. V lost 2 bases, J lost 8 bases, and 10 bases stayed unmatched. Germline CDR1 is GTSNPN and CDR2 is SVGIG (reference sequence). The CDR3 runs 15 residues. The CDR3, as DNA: TGTGCCTGGAGTATTGGACAGGGGATCGCAGATGAGCAGTTCTTC. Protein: CAWSIGQGIADEQFF.

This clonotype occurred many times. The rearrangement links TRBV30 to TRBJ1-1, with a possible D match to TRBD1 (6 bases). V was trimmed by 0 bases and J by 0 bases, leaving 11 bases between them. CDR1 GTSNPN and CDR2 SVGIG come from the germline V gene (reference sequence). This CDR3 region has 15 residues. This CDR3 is CAWSVRDTLNTEAFF. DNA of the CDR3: TGTGCCTGGAGTGTAAGGGACACCCTGAACACTGAAGCTTTCTTT.

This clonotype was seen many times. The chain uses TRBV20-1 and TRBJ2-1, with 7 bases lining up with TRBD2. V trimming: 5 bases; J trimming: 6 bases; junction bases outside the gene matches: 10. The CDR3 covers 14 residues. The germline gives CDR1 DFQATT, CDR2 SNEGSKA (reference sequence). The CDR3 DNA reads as TGCAGTGCTCGTACAGCGGGAAGGGGCAATGAGCAGTTCTTC. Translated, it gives CSARTAGRGNEQFF.

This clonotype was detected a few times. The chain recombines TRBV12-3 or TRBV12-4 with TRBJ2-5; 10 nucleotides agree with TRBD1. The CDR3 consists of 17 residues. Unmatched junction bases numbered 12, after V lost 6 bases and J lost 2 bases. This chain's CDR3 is CASRSVGQGSSQETQYF. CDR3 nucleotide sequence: TGTGCCAGCAGGTCGGTGGGACAGGGGAGTTCTCAAGAGACCCAGTACTTC.

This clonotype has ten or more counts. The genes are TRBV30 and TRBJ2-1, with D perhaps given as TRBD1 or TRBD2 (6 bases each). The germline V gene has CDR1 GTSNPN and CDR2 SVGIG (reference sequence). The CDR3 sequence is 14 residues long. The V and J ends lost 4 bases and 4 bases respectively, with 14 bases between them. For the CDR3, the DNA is TGTGCCTGGATGGCCCCGGGGGCTTACAATGAGCAGTTCTTC. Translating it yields CAWMAPGAYNEQFF.

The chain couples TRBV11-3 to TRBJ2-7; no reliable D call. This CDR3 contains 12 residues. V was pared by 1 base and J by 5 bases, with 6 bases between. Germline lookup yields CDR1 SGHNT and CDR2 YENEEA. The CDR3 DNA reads TGTGCCAGCAGCTTAGTGGTGCACGAGCAGTACTTC. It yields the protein CASSLVVHEQYF.

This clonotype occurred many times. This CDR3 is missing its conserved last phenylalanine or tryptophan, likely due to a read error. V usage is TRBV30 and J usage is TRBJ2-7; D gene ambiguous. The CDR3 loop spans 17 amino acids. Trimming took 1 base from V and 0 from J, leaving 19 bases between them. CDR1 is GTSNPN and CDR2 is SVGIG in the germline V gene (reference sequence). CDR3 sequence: CAWSAGQVGLPSYEQYL. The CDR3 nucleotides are TGTGCCTGGAGTGCCGGCCAGGTGGGCCTCCCCTCCTACGAGCAGTACCTC.

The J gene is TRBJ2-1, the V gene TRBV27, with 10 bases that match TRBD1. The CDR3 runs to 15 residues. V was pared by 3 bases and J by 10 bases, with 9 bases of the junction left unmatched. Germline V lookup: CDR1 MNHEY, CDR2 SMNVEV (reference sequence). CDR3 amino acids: CASSLTGGAGGEQFF. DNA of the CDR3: TGTGCCAGCAGTTTGACAGGGGGCGCAGGGGGCGAGCAGTTCTTC.

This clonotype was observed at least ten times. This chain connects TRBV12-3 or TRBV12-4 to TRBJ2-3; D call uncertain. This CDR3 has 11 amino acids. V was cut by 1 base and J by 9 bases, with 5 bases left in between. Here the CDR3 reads CASSLGGTQYF. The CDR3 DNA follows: TGTGCCAGCAGTTTAGGGGGAACGCAGTATTTT.

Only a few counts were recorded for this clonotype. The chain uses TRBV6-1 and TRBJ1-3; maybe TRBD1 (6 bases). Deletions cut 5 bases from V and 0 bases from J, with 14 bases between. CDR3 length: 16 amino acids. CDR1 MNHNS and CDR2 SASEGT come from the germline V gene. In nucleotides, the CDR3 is TGTGCCAGCAGTCGGTCAGGGGCACACTCTGGAAACACCATATATTTT. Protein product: CASSRSGAHSGNTIYF.

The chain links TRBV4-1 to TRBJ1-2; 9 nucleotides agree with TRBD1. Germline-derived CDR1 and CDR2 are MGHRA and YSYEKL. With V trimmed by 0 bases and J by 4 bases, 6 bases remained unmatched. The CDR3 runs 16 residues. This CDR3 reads CASSQDAGTGIYGYTF. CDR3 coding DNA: TGCGCCAGCAGCCAAGATGCAGGGACAGGGATCTATGGCTACACCTTC.

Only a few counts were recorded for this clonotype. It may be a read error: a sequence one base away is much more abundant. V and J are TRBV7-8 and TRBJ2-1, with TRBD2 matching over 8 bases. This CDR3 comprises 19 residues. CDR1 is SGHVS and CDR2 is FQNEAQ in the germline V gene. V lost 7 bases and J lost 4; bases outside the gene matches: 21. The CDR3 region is CASTIHNLRVSGEYNEQFF. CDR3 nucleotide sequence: TGTGCCAGCACCATCCACAACCTAAGGGTTAGCGGGGAGTACAATGAGCAGTTCTTC.

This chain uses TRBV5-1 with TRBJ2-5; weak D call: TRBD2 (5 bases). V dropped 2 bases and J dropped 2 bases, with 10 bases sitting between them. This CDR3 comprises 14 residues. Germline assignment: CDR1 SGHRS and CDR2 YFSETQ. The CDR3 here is CASSFTGVQETQYF. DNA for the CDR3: TGCGCCAGCAGCTTCACCGGGGTGCAAGAGACCCAGTACTTC.

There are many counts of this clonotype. CDR3 sequence reads: CASSTLGDTQYF. CDR3 nucleotides: TGTGCCAGCAGCACCTTGGGAGATACGCAGTATTTT. The rearrangement uses TRBV3-1 and TRBJ2-3; D is ambiguous. This CDR3 is 12 amino acids long. Germline CDR1 LGHDT, CDR2 YNNKEL (reference sequence). Trimming pared 5 bases from V and 5 bases from J, leaving 8 bases between.

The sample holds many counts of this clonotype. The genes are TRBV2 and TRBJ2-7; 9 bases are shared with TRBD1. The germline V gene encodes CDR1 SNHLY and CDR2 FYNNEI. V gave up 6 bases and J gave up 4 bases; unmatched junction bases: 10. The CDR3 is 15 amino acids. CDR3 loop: CASSPGTGYSYEQYF. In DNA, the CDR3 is TGTGCCAGCAGCCCCGGGACAGGGTATTCGTACGAGCAGTACTTC.

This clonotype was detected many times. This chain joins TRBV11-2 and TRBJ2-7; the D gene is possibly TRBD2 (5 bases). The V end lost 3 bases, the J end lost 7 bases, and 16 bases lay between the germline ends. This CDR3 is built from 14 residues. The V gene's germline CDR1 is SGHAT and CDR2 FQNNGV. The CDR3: CASSFSFSTGEQYF. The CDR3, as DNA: TGTGCCAGCAGCTTCTCCTTCTCTACGGGGGAGCAGTACTTC.

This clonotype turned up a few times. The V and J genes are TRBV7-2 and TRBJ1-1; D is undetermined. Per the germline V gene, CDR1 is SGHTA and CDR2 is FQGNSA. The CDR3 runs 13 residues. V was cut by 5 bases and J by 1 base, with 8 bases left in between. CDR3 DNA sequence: TGTGCCAGCAGCACGGGCCAGAACACTGAAGCTTTCTTT. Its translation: CASSTGQNTEAFF.

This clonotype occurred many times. CDR3 DNA sequence: TGCAGTGCTAAGGCTAGCGGGAGTTTTGGACCCAGGGAGACCCAGTACTTC. Protein: CSAKASGSFGPRETQYF. The chain has TRBV20-1 and TRBJ2-5; 10 positions agree with TRBD2. This CDR3 is built from 17 residues. Unmatched junction bases numbered 16, after V lost 4 bases and J lost 5 bases. CDR1 and CDR2 (germline): DFQATT, SNEGSKA (reference sequence).

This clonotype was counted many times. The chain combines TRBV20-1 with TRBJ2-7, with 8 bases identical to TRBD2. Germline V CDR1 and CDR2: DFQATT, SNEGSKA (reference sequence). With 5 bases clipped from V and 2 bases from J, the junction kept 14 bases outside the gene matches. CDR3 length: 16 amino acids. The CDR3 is CSAPNPRAGDPYEQYF. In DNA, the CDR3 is TGCAGTGCTCCCAACCCTCGAGCGGGAGATCCCTACGAGCAGTACTTC.

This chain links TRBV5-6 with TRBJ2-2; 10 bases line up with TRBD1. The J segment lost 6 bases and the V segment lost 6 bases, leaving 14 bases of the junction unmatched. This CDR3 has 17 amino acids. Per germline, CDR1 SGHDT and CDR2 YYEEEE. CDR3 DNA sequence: TGTGCCAGCACCCCGACCGCAGGGACAGGGGAACCCGGGGAGCTGTTTTTT. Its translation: CASTPTAGTGEPGELFF.

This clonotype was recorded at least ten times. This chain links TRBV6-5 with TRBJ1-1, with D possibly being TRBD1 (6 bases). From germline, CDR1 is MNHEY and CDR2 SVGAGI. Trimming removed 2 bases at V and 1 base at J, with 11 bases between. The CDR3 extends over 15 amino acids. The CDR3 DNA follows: TGTGCCAGCAGTTACGGGGGACACCCGAACACTGAAGCTTTCTTT. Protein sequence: CASSYGGHPNTEAFF.

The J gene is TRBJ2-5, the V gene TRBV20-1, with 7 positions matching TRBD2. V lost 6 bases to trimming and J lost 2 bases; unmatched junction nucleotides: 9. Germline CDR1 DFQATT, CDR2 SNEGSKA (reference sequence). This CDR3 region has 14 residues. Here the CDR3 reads CSAPAGPLQETQYF. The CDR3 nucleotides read TGCAGTGCACCAGCGGGACCCCTTCAAGAGACCCAGTACTTC.

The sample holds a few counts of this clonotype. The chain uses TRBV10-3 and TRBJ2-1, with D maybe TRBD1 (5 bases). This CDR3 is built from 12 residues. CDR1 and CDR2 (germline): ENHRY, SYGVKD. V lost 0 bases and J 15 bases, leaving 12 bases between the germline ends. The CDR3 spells CAISESTQGRFF. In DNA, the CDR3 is TGTGCCATCAGTGAGTCGACGCAGGGTCGGTTCTTC.

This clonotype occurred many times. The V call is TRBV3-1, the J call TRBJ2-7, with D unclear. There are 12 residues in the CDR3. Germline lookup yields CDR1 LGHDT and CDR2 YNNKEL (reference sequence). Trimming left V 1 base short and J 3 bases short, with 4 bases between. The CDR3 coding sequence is TGTGCCAGCAGCCAAGTGAGCTACGAGCAGTACTTC. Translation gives CASSQVSYEQYF.

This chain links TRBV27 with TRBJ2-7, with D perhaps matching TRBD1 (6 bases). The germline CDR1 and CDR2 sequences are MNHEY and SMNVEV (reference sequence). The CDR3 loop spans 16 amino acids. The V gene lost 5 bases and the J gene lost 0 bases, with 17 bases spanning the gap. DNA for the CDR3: TGTGCCAGCAGTCCCGGTCTCAGGGGCAGCTCCTACGAGCAGTACTTC. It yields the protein CASSPGLRGSSYEQYF.

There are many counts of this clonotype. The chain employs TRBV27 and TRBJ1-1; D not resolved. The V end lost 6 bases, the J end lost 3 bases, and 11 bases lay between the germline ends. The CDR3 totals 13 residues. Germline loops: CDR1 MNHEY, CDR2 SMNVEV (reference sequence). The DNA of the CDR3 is TGTGCCAGCAGCTGGGAGGCGTACACTGAAGCTTTCTTT. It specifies CASSWEAYTEAFF.

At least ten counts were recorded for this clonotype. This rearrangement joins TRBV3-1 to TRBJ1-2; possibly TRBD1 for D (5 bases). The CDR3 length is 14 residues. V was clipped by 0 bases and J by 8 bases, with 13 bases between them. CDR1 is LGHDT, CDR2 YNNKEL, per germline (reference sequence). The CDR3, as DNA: TGTGCCAGCAGCCAAGAGAAGGGGCATCCGGGCTACACCTTC. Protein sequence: CASSQEKGHPGYTF.

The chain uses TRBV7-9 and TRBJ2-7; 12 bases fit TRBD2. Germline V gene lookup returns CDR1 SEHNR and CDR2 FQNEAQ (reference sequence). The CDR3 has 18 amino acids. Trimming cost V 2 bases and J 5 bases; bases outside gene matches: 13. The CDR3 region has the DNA TGTGCCAGCAGCTTAACAGGTTTGGCGACTAGCGGGAGTGACGAGCAGTACTTC. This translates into CASSLTGLATSGSDEQYF.

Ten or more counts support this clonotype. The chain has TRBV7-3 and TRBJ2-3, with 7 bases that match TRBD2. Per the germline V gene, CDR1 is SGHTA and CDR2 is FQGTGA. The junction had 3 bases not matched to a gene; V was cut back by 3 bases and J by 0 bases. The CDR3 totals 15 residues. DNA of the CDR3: TGTGCCAGCAGCTTCACGGGGGGTAGCACAGATACGCAGTATTTT. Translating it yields CASSFTGGSTDTQYF.

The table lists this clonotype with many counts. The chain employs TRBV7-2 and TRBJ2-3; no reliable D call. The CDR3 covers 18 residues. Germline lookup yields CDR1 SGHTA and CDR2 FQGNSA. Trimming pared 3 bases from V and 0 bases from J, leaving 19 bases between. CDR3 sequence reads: CASSLTMRSQTSTDTQYF. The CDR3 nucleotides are TGTGCCAGCAGCTTGACGATGCGATCACAGACTAGCACAGATACGCAGTATTTT. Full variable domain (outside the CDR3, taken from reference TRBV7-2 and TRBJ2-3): GAGVSQSPSNKVTEKGKDVELRCDPISGHTALYWYRQSLGQGLEFLIYFQGNSAPDKSGLPSDRFSAERTGGSVSTLTIQRTQQEDSAVYLCASSLTMRSQTSTDTQYFGPGTRLTVL.

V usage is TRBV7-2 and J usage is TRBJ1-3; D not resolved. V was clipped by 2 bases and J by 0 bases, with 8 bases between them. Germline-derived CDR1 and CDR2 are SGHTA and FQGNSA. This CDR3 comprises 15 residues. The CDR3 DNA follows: TGTGCCAGCAGCTTAATTCGGGGCTCTGGAAACACCATATATTTT. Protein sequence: CASSLIRGSGNTIYF.

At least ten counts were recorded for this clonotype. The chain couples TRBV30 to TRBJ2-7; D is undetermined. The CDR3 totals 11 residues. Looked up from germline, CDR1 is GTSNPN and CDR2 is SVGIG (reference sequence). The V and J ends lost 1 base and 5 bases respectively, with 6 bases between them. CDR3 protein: CAWSALDEQYF. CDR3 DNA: TGTGCCTGGAGTGCCCTTGACGAGCAGTACTTC.